Given below is one TCR beta chain in context. This specimen comes from a study of blood T cell repertoires in COVID-19. About the research overall: Specimens from acute and convalescent COVID-19 originated in the United States, Italy and Spain. In each case, the material was cDNA or gDNA derived from T cells, B-cell-depleted T cells, or PBMCs.

The CDR3 totals 13 residues. V was trimmed by 5 bases and J by 0 bases, leaving 7 bases between them. Germline CDR1 is KGHDR and CDR2 is SFDVKD. Per the authors' pipeline: Reference gene primer amplification in the assay estimated nucleated cell counts. Repertoires were generated with immunoSEQ multiplex PCR, while TCRdb's copy carries only in-frame clones and drops some. V, J and clone size are taken as reported in that table, and D and trimming were inferred from the DNA itself. The data show roughly 60,000 clones, over 70% seen once. Patients at the Seattle site were enrolled during active infection and followed longitudinally.

The rearrangement uses TRBV24-1 and TRBJ2-7; D gene unclear. The clonotype was recovered from a young man with COVID-19, enrolled during active disease. Sequencing was performed on peripheral blood. The CDR3 loop reads CATSALSSYEQYF. The DNA for the CDR3 is TGTGCCACCAGTGCCCTCAGCTCCTACGAGCAGTACTTC.